One sample yielded the 3 T cell receptor beta chains listed below, sequenced in a study of blood T cells in healthy people across ages. For the second PCR, which ran for roughly 7 to 11 cycles, a sample-barcoded 5' primer and a J-beta primer mix were used. TCRdb itself ran the 5' RACE reads through MiXCR, one entry per CDR3 protein. The sample lists 800,000 or so distinct CDR3 sequences; 25% were seen once. This sample also appeared in a second study, on T cells of mothers and their children.

The material sequenced was blood. The receptors shown here come from a boy aged 5-17 years in good health.

This clonotype was seen only once. This chain joins TRBV4-2 and TRBJ2-1; D gene uncertain. V lost 1 base, J lost 5 bases, and 15 bases lay in between. The CDR3 loop spans 16 amino acids. The germline V gene has CDR1 LGHNA and CDR2 YNFKEQ. CDR3 sequence reads: CASSQGNTQVDNEQFF. CDR3 sequence (DNA): TGTGCCAGCAGCCAAGGAAACACCCAGGTAGACAATGAGCAGTTCTTC.

Ten or more counts support this clonotype. DNA for the CDR3: TGCGCCAGCAGCCGGCTAGCGGGAAACACAGATACGCAGTATTTT. It codes for CASSRLAGNTDTQYF. J is TRBJ2-3 and V is TRBV5-1, with 9 positions matching TRBD2. CDR3 length: 15 amino acids. V trimming: 4 bases; J trimming: 2 bases; junction bases outside the gene matches: 5. Germline-derived CDR1 and CDR2 are SGHRS and YFSETQ.

The chain uses TRBV6-6 and TRBJ2-5, with D tentatively TRBD2 (6 bases). The assigned J gene may be wrong: the sequence end matches TRBJ2-7 better. The CDR3 runs to 15 residues. The germline V gene has CDR1 MNHNY and CDR2 SVGAGI (reference sequence). CDR3 region: CASSYGGEGVLEQYF. In nucleotides, the CDR3 is TGTGCCAGCAGTTACGGAGGGGAAGGGGTACTCGAGCAGTACTTC.